The 9 T cell receptor beta chains given below trace back to one sample, sequenced in a study of shared clonotypes between healthy human individuals. Profiled with immunoSEQ multiplex PCR; TCRdb holds only in-frame clones, not every one. The repertoire holds 2 million to 2.5 million clones, with roughly 95% as singletons. Sequenced material: naive CD4+ T cells sorted from blood. Subset in this sample: CD45RA+ positively selected. All receptors derive from a man between 18 and 29 years old in good health.

This chain uses TRBV19 with TRBJ2-2; the match to TRBD1 covers 7 bases. V lost 0 bases and J lost 6; bases outside the gene matches: 7. Germline V gives CDR1 LNHDA, CDR2 SQIVND (reference sequence). CDR3 length: 16 residues. CDR3 nucleotides: TGTGCCAGTAGTATAGAAGGGACAGCCTCATCCGGGGAGCTGTTTTTT. Translation gives CASSIEGTASSGELFF.

The V call is TRBV27, the J call TRBJ2-5; D is unresolved. CDR3 size: 15 residues. The germline CDR1 and CDR2 sequences are MNHEY and SMNVEV (reference sequence). Trimming shortened V by 1 base and J by 0 bases, and 9 bases separated the two germline ends. The CDR3: CASSLLSTYQETQYF. The CDR3 coding sequence is TGTGCCAGCAGTTTATTATCAACTTACCAAGAGACCCAGTACTTC.

The genes are TRBV19 and TRBJ2-5, with D unresolved. This CDR3 is built from 15 residues. The germline gives CDR1 LNHDA, CDR2 SQIVND (reference sequence). The ends were cut back, 3 bases at V and 0 bases at J, with 11 bases in the middle. The CDR3 sequence is CASSIGAKYQETQYF. In nucleotides, the CDR3 is TGTGCCAGTAGTATTGGAGCGAAGTACCAAGAGACCCAGTACTTC.

The V gene is TRBV2, the J gene TRBJ1-5; tentatively, D is TRBD1 (5 bases). Germline CDR1 SNHLY, CDR2 FYNNEI. The V and J ends lost 6 bases and 2 bases respectively, with 11 bases between them. The CDR3 covers 14 residues. CDR3 in amino acids: CASRGGRGNQPQHF. CDR3 in DNA: TGTGCCAGCAGGGGAGGCAGGGGCAATCAGCCCCAGCATTTT.

As regards this clone: The same CDR3 arises from other DNA sequences in this sample as well. The chain links TRBV7-9 to TRBJ1-1; D unresolved. Trimming removed 0 bases at V and 1 base at J, with 3 bases between. Germline CDR1 and CDR2: SEHNR and FQNEAQ (reference sequence). The CDR3 is 13 residues long. For the CDR3, the DNA is TGTGCCAGCAGCTTAGCAGAGAACACTGAAGCTTTCTTT. Translated: CASSLAENTEAFF.

The rearrangement uses TRBV6-5 and TRBJ2-2, with TRBD2 matching 7 bases. The V segment lost 6 bases and the J segment 6 bases; nucleotides outside the gene matches: 4. The germline V gene encodes CDR1 MNHEY and CDR2 SVGAGI. This CDR3 has 13 residues. CDR3 DNA: TGTGCCAGCAGCCCTGGGGGGGCCGGGGAGCTGTTTTTT. Its translation: CASSPGGAGELFF.

The rearrangement uses TRBV11-2 and TRBJ2-3; D is undetermined. Germline V gene lookup returns CDR1 SGHAT and CDR2 FQNNGV. V was shortened by 2 bases and J by 2 bases, with 14 bases between the two germline ends. The CDR3 is 16 amino acids. This chain's CDR3 is CASSLQGRASTDTQYF. In DNA form, the CDR3 reads TGTGCCAGCAGCTTACAAGGTCGGGCCTCCACAGATACGCAGTATTTT.

In the case of this clone: Other DNA sequences within the sample encode an identical CDR3. CDR3 DNA: TGTGCCAGCAGCTTGGACGGACTAGCGTACAATGAGCAGTTCTTC. This codes for CASSLDGLAYNEQFF. The chain links TRBV11-2 to TRBJ2-1; the match to TRBD2 covers 9 bases. The CDR3 loop spans 15 amino acids. The trim removed 3 bases at V and 4 bases at J, leaving 4 bases unmatched. The V gene's germline CDR1 is SGHAT and CDR2 FQNNGV.

This clone was counted once. Other nucleotide sequences from this sample produce the same CDR3. This rearrangement joins TRBV18 to TRBJ1-3, with D hard to call. Germline V gene sequence: CDR1 KGHSH, CDR2 LQKENI. CDR3 length: 13 amino acids. The V and J ends lost 3 bases and 4 bases respectively, with 7 bases between them. CDR3 protein: CASSPAEGNTIYF. CDR3 DNA sequence: TGTGCCAGCTCACCGGCAGAAGGAAACACCATATATTTT.